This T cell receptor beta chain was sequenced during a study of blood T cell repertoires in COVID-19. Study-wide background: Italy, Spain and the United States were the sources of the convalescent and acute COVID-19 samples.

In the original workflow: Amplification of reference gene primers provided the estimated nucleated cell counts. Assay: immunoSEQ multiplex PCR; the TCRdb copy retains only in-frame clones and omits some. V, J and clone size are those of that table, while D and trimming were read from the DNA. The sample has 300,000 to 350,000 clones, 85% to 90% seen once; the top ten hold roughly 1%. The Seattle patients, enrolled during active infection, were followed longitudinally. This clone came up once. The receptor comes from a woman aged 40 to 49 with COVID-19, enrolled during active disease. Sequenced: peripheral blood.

The CDR3 loop is CASSFSLTGGNTEAFF. As DNA, the CDR3 is TGTGCCAGCAGTTTCTCCCTGACAGGAGGGAACACTGAAGCTTTCTTT. The chain combines TRBV6-2 or TRBV6-3 with TRBJ1-1, with a possible D match to TRBD1 (6 bases). The CDR3 runs to 16 residues. CDR1 is MNHEY, CDR2 SVGEGT, per germline. Trimming removed 4 bases from V and 1 base from J, with 16 bases in between.